The source of this T cell receptor (beta chain) is a study of cytomegalovirus exposure and HLA in healthy donors. With 1 base clipped from V and 2 bases from J, the junction kept 4 bases outside the gene matches. Germline V gives CDR1 SEHNR, CDR2 FQNEAQ (reference sequence). This CDR3 is built from 15 residues. Whole-study results and caveats: Cytomegalovirus status, reportedly, was diagnosed with high specificity and sensitivity by the classifier. Cytomegalovirus association was listed for roughly 160 TCR beta chains. Upon later analysis, TCR association rates were observed to vary by HLA locus, being highest for DRB1 and lowest for HLA-C.

This clone occurred once. What it binds is not known. 13 Jbeta primers and 60 Vbeta primers were used for the PCR. Only in-frame clones appear in the TCRdb table, and some are missing; sequencing was by immunoSEQ multiplex PCR. The profile covers around 94,000 clones, with approximately 84% appearing a single time and approximately 2.3% taken by the ten largest. The V and J genes are TRBV7-9 and TRBJ2-7; TRBD2 aligns across 8 bases. The origin of this receptor is a man aged 18 to 30 in good health and CMV-seronegative. Sequencing used PBMCs. CDR3 sequence reads: CASSLVLAEAYEQYF. The CDR3 bases are TGTGCCAGCAGCTTAGTACTAGCGGAAGCCTACGAGCAGTACTTC.